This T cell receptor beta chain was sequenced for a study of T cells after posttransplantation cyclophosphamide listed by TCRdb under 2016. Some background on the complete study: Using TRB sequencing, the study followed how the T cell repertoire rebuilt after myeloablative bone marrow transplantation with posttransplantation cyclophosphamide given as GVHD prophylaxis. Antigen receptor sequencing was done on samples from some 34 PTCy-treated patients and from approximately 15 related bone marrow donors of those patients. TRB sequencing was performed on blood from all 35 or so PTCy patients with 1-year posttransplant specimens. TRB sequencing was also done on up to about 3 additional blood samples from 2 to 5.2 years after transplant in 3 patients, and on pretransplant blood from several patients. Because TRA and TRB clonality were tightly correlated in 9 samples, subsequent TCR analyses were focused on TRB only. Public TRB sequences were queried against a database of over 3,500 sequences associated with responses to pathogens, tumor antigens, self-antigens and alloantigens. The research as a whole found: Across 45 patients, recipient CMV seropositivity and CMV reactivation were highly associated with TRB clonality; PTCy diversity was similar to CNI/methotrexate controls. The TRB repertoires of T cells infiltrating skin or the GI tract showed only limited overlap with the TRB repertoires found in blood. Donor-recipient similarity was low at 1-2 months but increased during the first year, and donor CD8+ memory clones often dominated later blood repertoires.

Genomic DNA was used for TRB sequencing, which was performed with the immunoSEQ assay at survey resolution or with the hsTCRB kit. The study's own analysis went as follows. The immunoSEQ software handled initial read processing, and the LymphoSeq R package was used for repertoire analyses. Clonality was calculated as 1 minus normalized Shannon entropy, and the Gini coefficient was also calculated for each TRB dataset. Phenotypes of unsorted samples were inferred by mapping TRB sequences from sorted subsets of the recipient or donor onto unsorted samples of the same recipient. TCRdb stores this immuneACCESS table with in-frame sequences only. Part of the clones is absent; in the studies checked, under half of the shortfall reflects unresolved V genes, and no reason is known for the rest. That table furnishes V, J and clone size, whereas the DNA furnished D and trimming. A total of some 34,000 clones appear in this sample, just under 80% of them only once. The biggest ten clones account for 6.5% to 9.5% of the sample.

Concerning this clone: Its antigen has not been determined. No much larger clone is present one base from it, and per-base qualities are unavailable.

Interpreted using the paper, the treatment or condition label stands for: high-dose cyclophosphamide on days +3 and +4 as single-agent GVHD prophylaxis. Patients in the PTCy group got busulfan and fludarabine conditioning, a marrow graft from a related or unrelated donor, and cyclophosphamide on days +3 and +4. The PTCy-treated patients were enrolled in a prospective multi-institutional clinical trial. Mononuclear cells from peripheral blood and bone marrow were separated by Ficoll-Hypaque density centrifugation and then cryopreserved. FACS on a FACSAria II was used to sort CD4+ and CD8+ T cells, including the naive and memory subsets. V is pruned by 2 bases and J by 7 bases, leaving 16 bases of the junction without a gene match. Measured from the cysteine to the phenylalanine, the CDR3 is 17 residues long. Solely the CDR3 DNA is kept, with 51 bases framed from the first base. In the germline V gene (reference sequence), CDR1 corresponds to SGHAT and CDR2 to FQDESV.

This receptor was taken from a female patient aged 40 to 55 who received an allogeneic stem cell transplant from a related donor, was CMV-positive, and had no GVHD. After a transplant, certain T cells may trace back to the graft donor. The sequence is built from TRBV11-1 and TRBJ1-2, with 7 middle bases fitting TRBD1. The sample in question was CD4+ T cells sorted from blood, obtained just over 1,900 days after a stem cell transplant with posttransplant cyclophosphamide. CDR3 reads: CASSLTGMEGARSGYTF. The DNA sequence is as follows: TGTGCCAGCAGCTTAACCGGCATGGAGGGGGCACGGAGTGGCTACACCTTC.